These 13 T cell receptor beta chains originate from one sample sequenced in a study of blood T cell repertoires in COVID-19. Sequencing was performed with immunoSEQ multiplex PCR; in TCRdb, only in-frame clones are kept and a portion is missing. Among about 360,000 clones listed, approximately 86% were seen once. Input material: peripheral blood. The receptors were sampled from a woman aged 55 to 70 with COVID-19, enrolled during active disease.

This clone was seen more than once but under ten times. The gene calls are TRBV5-1 and TRBJ2-1; TRBD2 might be the D (7 bases). CDR1 SGHRS and CDR2 YFSETQ come from the germline V gene. The CDR3 runs 15 residues. V lost 4 bases and J 7 bases, leaving 18 bases between the germline ends. CDR3 DNA sequence: TGCGCCAGCAGCCTAAACCCGGGGGGCCGGAATGAGCAGTTCTTC. This codes for CASSLNPGGRNEQFF. The full variable domain, in which reference TRBV5-1 and TRBJ2-1 provide the parts outside the CDR3, is KAGVTQTPRYLIKTRGQQVTLSCSPISGHRSVSWYQQTPGQGLQFLFEYFSETQRNKGNFPGRFSGRQFSNSRSEMNVSTLELGDSALYLCASSLNPGGRNEQFFGPGTRLTVL.

The chain carries TRBV3-1 (or the pseudogene TRBV3-2) and TRBJ2-1, with D tentatively TRBD2 (5 bases). Trimming left V 4 bases short and J 5 bases short, with 15 bases between. The CDR3 spans 15 residues. In germline, CDR1 is LGHDT, CDR2 YNNKEL (reference sequence). The DNA for the CDR3 is TGTGCCAGCAGCCTCAATTGGAGGAAGGACAATGAGCAGTTCTTC. This encodes CASSLNWRKDNEQFF.

This rearrangement joins TRBV2 to TRBJ2-3, with D possibly being TRBD2 (6 bases). Germline V lookup: CDR1 SNHLY, CDR2 FYNNEI. Trimming took 7 bases from V and 1 from J, leaving 12 bases between them. The CDR3 is made up of 14 amino acids. CDR3 sequence: CASNFERGTDTQYF. The CDR3 DNA reads TGTGCCAGCAACTTTGAGCGGGGCACAGATACGCAGTATTTT.

The chain links TRBV11-3 to TRBJ2-3, with 13 bases aligning to TRBD2. J lost 2 bases, V lost 2 bases, and 13 bases had no gene match. The CDR3 consists of 20 residues. Germline V gene data show CDR1 as SGHNT and CDR2 as YENEEA. The CDR3 region is CASSLYLLSGTSGVTDTQYF. CDR3 in DNA: TGTGCCAGCAGCTTATACCTACTATCGGGGACTAGCGGGGTCACAGATACGCAGTATTTT.

V gene TRBV5-1 combines with J gene TRBJ2-1; D might be TRBD2 (6 bases). The CDR3 totals 14 residues. Trimming took off 3 bases at V and 10 bases at J, with 17 bases between the two ends. Germline lookup yields CDR1 SGHRS and CDR2 YFSETQ. For the CDR3, the DNA is TGCGCCAGCAGCTCGGGGGTAGCTAAAGGGGAGCAGTTCTTC. Translating it yields CASSSGVAKGEQFF. The full variable domain, completed using reference TRBV5-1 and TRBJ2-1, is KAGVTQTPRYLIKTRGQQVTLSCSPISGHRSVSWYQQTPGQGLQFLFEYFSETQRNKGNFPGRFSGRQFSNSRSEMNVSTLELGDSALYLCASSSGVAKGEQFFGPGTRLTVL.

The V gene is TRBV4-2, the J gene TRBJ2-3, with D tentatively TRBD2 (6 bases). This CDR3 region has 15 residues. The V end was cut by 3 bases, the J end by 2 bases, with 12 bases between. CDR1 LGHNA and CDR2 YNFKEQ come from the germline V gene. The CDR3 nucleotides read TGTGCCAGCAGCCAGAGGGCGGGATCCACAGATACGCAGTATTTT. Protein sequence: CASSQRAGSTDTQYF.

This chain links TRBV27 with TRBJ2-1, with 14 bases identical to TRBD2. The CDR3 is 15 amino acids. J was trimmed by 8 bases and V by 4 bases; bases with no gene match: 4. Germline V gives CDR1 MNHEY, CDR2 SMNVEV (reference sequence). CDR3 nucleotides: TGTGCCAGCAGTTCGGGACTAGCGGGGGCCCATGAGCAGTTCTTC. Amino acid sequence: CASSSGLAGAHEQFF.

V is TRBV4-2 and J is TRBJ2-5; TRBD2 matches 8 bases. The junction had 18 bases not matched to a gene; V was cut back by 4 bases and J by 2 bases. CDR3 length: 19 residues. Per the germline V gene, CDR1 is LGHNA and CDR2 is YNFKEQ. CDR3 DNA sequence: TGTGCCAGCAGCCTCGGAGTCGGGCTTGGTAGCGGGGCTCAAGAGACCCAGTACTTC. Translation gives CASSLGVGLGSGAQETQYF.

The rearrangement joins TRBV7-9 to TRBJ1-5, with no clear D. V lost 5 bases and J lost 9, with 11 bases in between. Per germline, CDR1 SEHNR and CDR2 FQNEAQ (reference sequence). The CDR3 is 12 residues long. The CDR3 sequence is CASSPSTGPQHF. The CDR3 bases are TGTGCCAGCAGCCCCTCTACGGGGCCCCAGCATTTT.

The chain uses TRBV19 and TRBJ2-3; D is unresolved. Germline CDR1 reads LNHDA; CDR2 reads SQIVND (reference sequence). This CDR3 region has 12 residues. V was trimmed by 9 bases and J by 5 bases, leaving 12 bases between them. CDR3: CASSTVVDTQYF. DNA of the CDR3: TGTGCCAGCTCTACTGTTGTAGATACGCAGTATTTT.

The chain links TRBV6-6 to TRBJ1-4; D possibly corresponds to TRBD1 (6 bases). The CDR3 covers 13 residues. CDR1 and CDR2 (germline): MNHNY, SVGAGI (reference sequence). The V gene lost 3 bases and the J gene lost 10 bases, with 12 bases spanning the gap. CDR3 DNA: TGTGCCAGCAGTTATGGGCAGGGGAGAAAACTGTTTTTT. Amino acids: CASSYGQGRKLFF.

The chain uses TRBV28 and TRBJ2-6, with 11 bases aligning to TRBD1. Germline V CDR1 and CDR2: MDHEN, SYDVKM. Trimming took 11 bases from V and 2 from J; bases not matched to a gene: 5. The CDR3 is 15 residues long. The CDR3 is CASGTGGTGANVLTF. The CDR3 DNA reads TGTGCCTCGGGGACAGGGGGTACTGGGGCCAACGTCCTGACTTTC.

This sequence joins TRBV27 and TRBJ1-1; no clear D. The CDR3 loop spans 14 amino acids. The V and J ends lost 6 bases and 3 bases respectively, with 14 bases between them. Germline CDR1 and CDR2: MNHEY and SMNVEV (reference sequence). Here the CDR3 reads CASRPTVGYTEAFF. The CDR3 region has the DNA TGTGCCAGCAGACCTACCGTGGGCTACACTGAAGCTTTCTTT.